A selection of T cell receptor beta chains follows, all from one sample in a study of metastatic and nonmetastatic thyroid tumors. MiXCR reprocessed the PCR reads for TCRdb. The sample has 6,100 or so clones; roughly 30% are singletons. What was sequenced was adjacent normal tissue. These receptors all stem from a female donor with papillary thyroid cancer or a benign thyroid nodule (not recorded which). Some clones in this sample may be carry-over from other donors' samples. Each CDR3 is given with its conserved first and last residue. D genes are given only for firm matches. Clone size is stated in some rows and not others, as once, few, many or a class when expanded.

DNA | CDR3 | V | D | size | J
TGTGCCAGTAGTATACGGCTAGGAGTCACAGATACGCAGTATTTT | CASSIRLGVTDTQYF | TRBV19 | . | . | TRBJ2-3
TGTGCCAGCAGCCAAGAAACAGGGTCTTCCGTTACCGGGGAGCTGTTTTTT | CASSQETGSSVTGELFF | TRBV25-1 | . | few | TRBJ2-2
TGCGCCAGCAGCTTGACAGGGGGCAACTACGGCTACACCTTC | CASSLTGGNYGYTF | TRBV5-1 | TRBD1 | . | TRBJ1-2
TGCAGCGCCATAACGGGGTGGGGCCCGGGGGAGCAGTTCTTC | CSAITGWGPGEQFF | TRBV20-1 | . | . | TRBJ2-1
TGTGCCAGCAGCCCAACTAGAGCGGATGAGCATTTCTTC | CASSPTRADEHFF | TRBV7-3 | . | . | TRBJ2-1
TGTGCCAGCAGTTACGAGACGGCTTCACCCCTCCACTTT | CASSYETASPLHF | TRBV6-5 | . | . | TRBJ1-6
TGCGCCAGCAGCTTCAGGGGTTACACTGAAGCTTTCTTT | CASSFRGYTEAFF | TRBV4-1 | . | . | TRBJ1-1
TGTGCCAGCACCTCCATGGGCGGGTCCTACTCCCCAAACAATGAGCAGTTCTTC | CASTSMGGSYSPNNEQFF | TRBV6-1 | . | . | TRBJ2-1
TGTGCCAGCAGCCGAGAAAGATGGTCTAGCGGTCCGATATCGAACACCGGGGAGCTGTTTTTT | CASSRERWSSGPISNTGELFF | TRBV3-2 | . | many | TRBJ2-2
TGTGCCAGCAACCCCGGCGAGGGGCGGGAGGGCGATTCAGATACGCAGTATTTT | CASNPGEGREGDSDTQYF | TRBV11-2 | TRBD2 | . | TRBJ2-3
TGTGCCAGCAGACAGGGGTACACTGAAGCTTTCTTC | CASRQGYTEAFF | TRBV6-2/TRBV6-3 | TRBD1 | few | TRBJ1-1
TGTGCCACCAAGGCGGAGGGTCAGCCCCAGCATTTT | CATKAEGQPQHF | TRBV24-1 | . | few | TRBJ1-5
TGTGCCATCAGTGGCTCTTTGGCCAACTTCCTGACTTTC | CAISGSLANFLTF | TRBV10-3 | . | . | TRBJ2-6
TGTGCCAGCAGTTACCTCGGGGGGTCGGAGACCCAGTACTTC | CASSYLGGSETQYF | TRBV6-2/TRBV6-3 | TRBD2 | . | TRBJ2-5
TGTGCCAGCAGCCGGACTAGCGGGAGTTGGGCTGCCGGGGAGCTGTTTTTT | CASSRTSGSWAAGELFF | TRBV11-2 | TRBD2 | . | TRBJ2-2
TGCAGCATTGAAGGTCTCTTATACTATGGCTACACCTTC | CSIEGLLYYGYTF | TRBV29-1 | . | few | TRBJ1-2
TGTGCCAGCAGTTGGACCTTTGGGGCCGGGGAGCTGTTTTTT | CASSWTFGAGELFF | TRBV6-2/TRBV6-3 | . | . | TRBJ2-2
TGTGCCAGCAGTTATAGGACTCCCCAAGAGACCCAGTACTTC | CASSYRTPQETQYF | TRBV6-5 | . | medium-sized | TRBJ2-5
TGTGCCAGCAGCCGACAGGGGGCGAAATCTGCCGAGCAGTACTTC | CASSRQGAKSAEQYF | TRBV6-2/TRBV6-3 | TRBD1 | medium-sized | TRBJ2-7
TGTGCCAGCAGCCGACATAGTGTGAACACCGGGGAGCTGTTTTTT | CASSRHSVNTGELFF | TRBV4-2 | . | . | TRBJ2-2
TGTGCCAGCAGGCCGCTAGGAGACAGGGTCCAAGAGACCCAGTACTTC | CASRPLGDRVQETQYF | TRBV2 | TRBD1 | medium-sized | TRBJ2-5
TGCAGTGCTGGGGACTTATGGAGCACTCAGCCCCAGCATTTT | CSAGDLWSTQPQHF | TRBV20-1 | . | . | TRBJ1-5
TGCAGTGCTAGGGGGACATACGCTAACTATGGCTACACCTTC | CSARGTYANYGYTF | TRBV20-1 | . | . | TRBJ1-2
TGCAGTGCTAGAGACCGTTACACAGATACGCAGTATTTT | CSARDRYTDTQYF | TRBV20-1 | . | once | TRBJ2-3
TGTGCAAGCAGGCCGCAACACACCCGGACAGGTAGAGAGACCCAGTACTTC | CASRPQHTRTGRETQYF | TRBV11-3 | TRBD1 | . | TRBJ2-5
TGTGCCAGCAGTTACGGCAGGGCAAATCAGCCCCAGCATTTT | CASSYGRANQPQHF | TRBV6-5 | . | large | TRBJ1-5
TGTGCCAGCAGACCCGACAGGGGGAACTCTGGGGCCAACGTCCTGACTTTC | CASRPDRGNSGANVLTF | TRBV12-3/TRBV12-4 | TRBD1 | large | TRBJ2-6
TGTGCCAGCAGACCCAGACAGGGGGCGTCCGGGGAGCTGTTTTTT | CASRPRQGASGELFF | TRBV7-9 | TRBD1 | few | TRBJ2-2
TGCGCCAGCAGCTTTGGGGGGTCGAACACTGAAGCTTTCTTT | CASSFGGSNTEAFF | TRBV5-1 | . | . | TRBJ1-1
TGTGCCAGCAGTGAAGCCTATCGGACCCGCGAGCAGTACTTC | CASSEAYRTREQYF | TRBV6-1 | . | few | TRBJ2-7
TGTGCCAGCAGTTTACGGGCCAGGCGCGAGCAGTACTTC | CASSLRARREQYF | TRBV28 | . | . | TRBJ2-7
TGTGCCAGCAGCACCGGGACAGGCCCCTATAATTCACCCCTCCACTTT | CASSTGTGPYNSPLHF | TRBV11-1 | TRBD1 | . | TRBJ1-6
TGTGCCAGCAGCCCCGGGGGGGACGAAGAGACCCAGTACTTC | CASSPGGDEETQYF | TRBV11-3 | TRBD2 | medium-sized | TRBJ2-5
TGTGCCAGCAGTGATCTTCTGGCAGGGGGCGCAAGGTGGGAAGCTTTCTTT | CASSDLLAGGARWEAFF | TRBV6-1 | TRBD1 | . | TRBJ1-1
TGTGCCAGCGGGGACAGGGCCCCTCGCGAGCAGTACTTC | CASGDRAPREQYF | TRBV6-2/TRBV6-3 | TRBD1 | . | TRBJ2-7
TGTGCCAGCAGCGCCCGTTACGAGCAGTACTTC | CASSARYEQYF | TRBV7-2 | . | . | TRBJ2-7
TGTGCCAGCAGCTTAGCGGGCTCGGCGGCCGGCTACACCTTC | CASSLAGSAAGYTF | TRBV7-9 | . | medium-sized | TRBJ1-2
TGTGCCCTCAGGGGGGCGGTGAGTGGGGAGACCCAGTACTTC | CALRGAVSGETQYF | TRBV30 | . | few | TRBJ2-5
TGCGCCAGCAGGGACGCCCTCGGGGAAACACCCCTCCACTTT | CASRDALGETPLHF | TRBV5-1 | . | . | TRBJ1-6
TGTGCCAGCAGTATTTCTAGCGGCCGGTACGAGCAGTACTTC | CASSISSGRYEQYF | TRBV6-1 | TRBD2 | . | TRBJ2-7
TGTGCCAGCAGCGCAGGCCCATCGCAGGGGGCAGATGTCTACACCTTC | CASSAGPSQGADVYTF | TRBV9 | TRBD1 | . | TRBJ1-2
TGTGCCAGCAGCTTAGCCAGTGGGCCCTACGAGCAGTACTTC | CASSLASGPYEQYF | TRBV11-2 | . | medium-sized | TRBJ2-7
TGTGCCAGCAGCGTAGATTGGGCAGGGCAGAACACTGAAGCTTTCTTT | CASSVDWAGQNTEAFF | TRBV9 | . | many | TRBJ1-1
TGCAGTGCTTCGGACAGGATCACTGAAGCTTTCTTT | CSASDRITEAFF | TRBV20-1 | TRBD1 | . | TRBJ1-1
TGTGCCAGCAGTCCCCCTACTTACGAGCAGTACTTC | CASSPPTYEQYF | TRBV6-2/TRBV6-3 | . | few | TRBJ2-7
TGTGCCAGCAGCTTAACGGGGGGCCCCGAAAATGAGCAGTTCTTC | CASSLTGGPENEQFF | TRBV7-3 | . | . | TRBJ2-1
TGTGCCAGCAGGACAGGGGGCACAGATACGCAGTATTTT | CASRTGGTDTQYF | TRBV11-2 | TRBD1 | . | TRBJ2-3
TGTGCCAGCAGCCAAGGGACAGGGGGCCAGCAGCACTTC | CASSQGTGGQQHF | TRBV3-1 | TRBD1 | . | TRBJ2-7
TGTGCCAGCAGCTTAAGTTTCGGGACAATAGAGGGCTACACCTTC | CASSLSFGTIEGYTF | TRBV11-2 | . | . | TRBJ1-2
TGTGCCAGCAGTTGGTCTGACTATAATTCACCCCTCCACTTT | CASSWSDYNSPLHF | TRBV27 | . | . | TRBJ1-6
TGTGCCAGCAGCCTCGACTTCGAAGCTTTCTTT | CASSLDFEAFF | TRBV2 | . | . | TRBJ1-1
TGTGCCAGCAGCTTCGGGGGGGACCTCAGCAATCAGCCCCAGCATTTT | CASSFGGDLSNQPQHF | TRBV13 | . | few | TRBJ1-5
TGTGCCAGCAGCTCCGTGACGGGGGTCTACGAGCAGTACTTC | CASSSVTGVYEQYF | TRBV6-1 | . | . | TRBJ2-7
TGTGCCAGCAGTTACTCGCCGGGACAGGGGCAGTACTTC | CASSYSPGQGQYF | TRBV6-6 | TRBD1 | few | TRBJ2-7
TGTGCCTGGCAAAAAGGGGGCTACGAGCAGTACTTC | CAWQKGGYEQYF | TRBV30 | . | medium-sized | TRBJ2-7